The 14 T cell receptor beta chains reported below all come from one sample, sequenced in a study of glioma-infiltrating T cells after dendritic cell vaccination. Noted time point: after dendritic cell vaccination, including at tumor progression/relapse. Produced via immunoSEQ multiplex PCR; TCRdb's table is partial and in-frame only. The sample consists of more than 55,000 clones, approximately 81% of them appearing once. The sample here was blood, taken after dendritic cell vaccination. These receptors were taken from a human donor with glioblastoma.

The chain couples TRBV25-1 to TRBJ1-2, with TRBD1 matching 12 bases. Germline assignment: CDR1 MGHDK and CDR2 SYGVNS. There are 15 residues in the CDR3. The V and J ends lost 2 bases and 4 bases, in that order; junction bases with no gene match: 2. The CDR3 DNA reads TGTGCCAGCAGTGAAGGGACAGGGGGCGGCTATGGCTACACCTTC. Residues: CASSEGTGGGYGYTF.

The chain links TRBV6-5 to TRBJ2-7; a weak D match, TRBD1 (5 bases). The V gene lost 4 bases and the J gene lost 6 bases, with 10 bases spanning the gap. CDR1 and CDR2 (germline): MNHEY, SVGAGI. This CDR3 region has 12 residues. This chain's CDR3 is CASSSQGGEQYF. For the CDR3, the DNA is TGTGCCAGCAGTTCCCAGGGTGGCGAGCAGTACTTC.

This chain links TRBV6-1 with TRBJ1-2, with D maybe TRBD1 (5 bases). Germline CDR1 MNHNS, CDR2 SASEGT. V was trimmed by 2 bases and J by 4 bases, leaving 14 bases between them. The length of the CDR3 is 15 residues. Here the CDR3 DNA reads TGTGCCAGCAGTGAAACCGGGGGACTTAGCTATGGCTACACCTTC. As protein: CASSETGGLSYGYTF.

The rearrangement uses TRBV5-1 and TRBJ2-1; TRBD1 matches 9 bases. Trimming cost V 0 bases and J 7 bases; bases outside gene matches: 2. Germline CDR1 and CDR2: SGHRS and YFSETQ. The CDR3 extends over 14 amino acids. CDR3: CASSLAGQGNEQFF. The CDR3 DNA reads as TGCGCCAGCAGCTTGGCGGGACAGGGAAATGAGCAGTTCTTC.

V usage is TRBV6-5 and J usage is TRBJ2-1, with TRBD2 identical over 11 bases. Germline assignment: CDR1 MNHEY and CDR2 SVGAGI. J was trimmed by 4 bases and V by 6 bases; bases with no gene match: 5. The CDR3 contains 15 residues. The CDR3, as DNA: TGTGCCAGCAGAGATAGCGGGGGGGAATACAATGAGCAGTTCTTC. Translation gives CASRDSGGEYNEQFF.

The chain couples TRBV6-1 to TRBJ2-3, with D perhaps matching TRBD1 (7 bases). The CDR3 has 16 residues. Germline V CDR1 and CDR2: MNHNS, SASEGT. V lost 1 base and J lost 4, with 15 bases in between. The CDR3 spells CASSEVHRGGPDTQYF. CDR3 in DNA: TGTGCCAGCAGTGAAGTACACAGGGGAGGCCCAGATACGCAGTATTTT.

The CDR3 nucleotides are TGTGCCAGCAGCTTAAGGGGGTTTTCCCCGGCAACTGCTTACAATGAGCAGTTCTTC. It codes for CASSLRGFSPATAYNEQFF. The V call is TRBV11-2, the J call TRBJ2-1; perhaps TRBD1 as D (6 bases). CDR1 is SGHAT and CDR2 is FQNNGV in the germline V gene. V lost 2 bases to trimming and J lost 4 bases, with 24 bases between them. The length of the CDR3 is 19 residues.

This clone was seen more than once but under ten times. J is TRBJ1-1 and V is TRBV7-2; possible D gene TRBD1, 5 bases. Germline loops: CDR1 SGHTA, CDR2 FQGNSA. Trimming pared 2 bases from V and 1 base from J, leaving 11 bases between. CDR3 size: 15 residues. CDR3 residues: CASSLYGGGNTEAFF. In DNA form, the CDR3 reads TGTGCCAGCAGCTTATATGGGGGGGGGAACACTGAAGCTTTCTTT.

The chain combines TRBV5-8 with TRBJ1-2; 7 positions match TRBD1. The germline V gene encodes CDR1 SGHTS and CDR2 YDEGEE. The CDR3 has 14 residues. The V segment lost 4 bases and the J segment 3 bases; nucleotides outside the gene matches: 6. The CDR3 DNA reads TGTGCCAGCAGCCGACAGGGATCAGACTATGGCTACACCTTC. Translation: CASSRQGSDYGYTF.

This clone has only a few counts. This chain uses TRBV4-1 with TRBJ1-6, with a possible D match to TRBD1 (5 bases). The CDR3 runs 15 residues. Trimming removed 5 bases at V and 0 bases at J, with 8 bases between. Germline V CDR1 and CDR2: MGHRA, YSYEKL. The CDR3 loop is CASSSQGSYNSPLHF. CDR3 in DNA: TGCGCCAGCAGCTCGCAGGGCTCCTATAATTCACCCCTCCACTTT.

The count of this clone is one. The chain carries TRBV19 and TRBJ1-3, with TRBD1 identical over 8 bases. This CDR3 is 14 amino acids long. Germline V gene lookup returns CDR1 LNHDA and CDR2 SQIVND (reference sequence). Trimming removed 9 bases from V and 3 bases from J; junction bases left unmatched: 7. CDR3 sequence: CASDRGLNGNTIYF. CDR3 DNA sequence: TGTGCCAGCGACAGGGGATTAAATGGAAACACCATATATTTT.

This chain uses TRBV13 with TRBJ1-6; 10 nucleotides match TRBD1. This CDR3 has 16 amino acids. Germline V CDR1 and CDR2: PRHDT, FYEKMQ (reference sequence). V lost 5 bases and J lost 6; bases outside the gene matches: 7. CDR3 protein: CASSNPGQGTNSPLHF. CDR3 coding DNA: TGTGCCAGCAGCAACCCGGGACAGGGGACTAATTCACCCCTCCACTTT.

The rearrangement links TRBV9 to TRBJ2-7; possible D gene TRBD1, 5 bases. V was pared by 0 bases and J by 5 bases, with 9 bases between. CDR3 length: 13 amino acids. Germline assignment: CDR1 SGDLS and CDR2 YYNGEE. CDR3 residues: CASSVGGRDEQYF. The CDR3 nucleotides are TGTGCCAGCAGCGTAGGGGGCAGGGACGAGCAGTACTTC.

The rearrangement links TRBV30 to TRBJ1-2; weak D call: TRBD1 (5 bases). This CDR3 comprises 14 residues. Looked up from germline, CDR1 is GTSNPN and CDR2 is SVGIG (reference sequence). The V gene lost 0 bases and the J gene lost 5 bases, with 13 bases spanning the gap. The CDR3 here is CAWSVQGSRYGYTF. Here the CDR3 DNA reads TGTGCCTGGAGTGTGCAGGGAAGTCGGTATGGCTACACCTTC.